This note documents a single T cell receptor (beta chain) sequence. Trimming stripped 1 base from V and 10 bases from J, with 14 bases between. The V gene's germline CDR1 is MNHNS and CDR2 SASEGT. This CDR3 contains 15 residues. The data originate from a study of blood T cell repertoires in COVID-19. Here immunoSEQ multiplex PCR was the method, and the copy in TCRdb shows in-frame clones only, minus some. Of almost 500,000 clones in the sample, approximately 91% are singletons; the top ten hold around 8%. The source of this sequence is a woman aged 60-70 years who had recovered from COVID-19. Sequenced: PBMCs or T cells enriched from blood (not recorded which). The chain joins TRBV6-1 to TRBJ1-6; possible D gene TRBD1, 5 bases. The CDR3 DNA reads as TGTGCCAGCAGTGAAGTTGGGGGGGTTCGATCACCCCTCCACTTT. It is translated as CASSEVGGVRSPLHF.